This entry lists 11 T cell receptor beta chains sequenced from one sample in a study of control samples from healthy donors and cancer patients. TCRdb's table, derived via immunoSEQ multiplex PCR, lists solely in-frame clones and lacks some. Altogether about 63,000 clones are present, 65% to 90% being singletons, with the ten largest covering 4.5% to 6%. The sample comprised blood. Receptor source: a man in his forties or fifties in good health.

This clone was found once. The V and J genes are TRBV28 and TRBJ1-2; TRBD1 matches 10 bases. Germline trimming cut 9 bases from V and 4 bases from J; bases unmatched to any gene: 11. CDR3 size: 15 residues. CDR1 is MDHEN and CDR2 is SYDVKM in the germline V gene. CDR3 DNA: TGTGCCAGTTGTGATCCGGGACAGGGGATCTATGGCTACACCTTC. It translates to CASCDPGQGIYGYTF.

This chain links TRBV19 with TRBJ2-1; 7 bases map to TRBD1. Germline assignment: CDR1 LNHDA and CDR2 SQIVND (reference sequence). The CDR3 length is 15 residues. Trimming took 6 bases from V and 2 from J; bases not matched to a gene: 7. CDR3 residues: CASRLTGTAYNEQFF. CDR3 coding DNA: TGTGCCAGTAGACTCACCGGGACAGCCTACAATGAGCAGTTCTTC.

The V and J genes are TRBV7-9 and TRBJ1-1; unclear D gene. The CDR3 sequence is 13 residues long. Deletions cut 1 base from V and 7 bases from J, with 10 bases between. From germline, CDR1 is SEHNR and CDR2 FQNEAQ (reference sequence). CDR3 loop: CASSLVGNGEAFF. CDR3 bases: TGTGCCAGCAGCTTAGTGGGGAATGGTGAAGCTTTCTTT.

The CDR3 region has the DNA TGTGCCTGGAGTGCATCCGGGACACAGCTGTTTTTT. This gives the protein CAWSASGTQLFF. The gene calls are TRBV30 and TRBJ1-4; TRBD1 might be the D (6 bases). This CDR3 is built from 12 residues. Germline CDR1 GTSNPN, CDR2 SVGIG (reference sequence). V shed 1 base and J shed 14 bases, with 14 bases lying between them.

The rearrangement joins TRBV18 to TRBJ2-7; the D is unclear. Germline CDR1 is KGHSH and CDR2 is LQKENI. The CDR3 extends over 14 amino acids. Trimming shortened V by 2 bases and J by 6 bases, and 14 bases separated the two germline ends. The CDR3 here is CASSPSTDQGEQYF. CDR3 nucleotide sequence: TGTGCCAGCTCACCATCCACAGACCAAGGCGAGCAGTACTTC.

The chain uses TRBV28 and TRBJ1-6; 8 positions match TRBD1. Germline CDR1 MDHEN, CDR2 SYDVKM. The CDR3 has 15 residues. J gave up 8 bases and V 5 bases, and 8 bases lay outside the gene matches. CDR3 nucleotides: TGTGCCAGCAGTCATTATGGACAGGGACATTCACCCCTCCACTTT. This sequence encodes CASSHYGQGHSPLHF.

V usage is TRBV6-2 or TRBV6-3 and J usage is TRBJ1-1; 7 bases are a match to TRBD1. Germline loops: CDR1 MNHEY, CDR2 SVGEGT. Trimming took 4 bases from V and 5 from J; bases not matched to a gene: 7. The CDR3 sequence is 14 residues long. The CDR3, as DNA: TGTGCCAGCAGTTCGGACAGGCTTAAAACTGAAGCTTTCTTT. It codes for CASSSDRLKTEAFF.

The chain joins TRBV6-2 or TRBV6-3 to TRBJ2-2; unclear D gene. CDR1 is MNHEY and CDR2 is SVGEGT in the germline V gene. V was clipped by 6 bases and J by 2 bases, with 7 bases between them. The CDR3 totals 13 residues. The CDR3 is CASSDTNTGELFF. The DNA of the CDR3 is TGTGCCAGCAGCGACACAAACACCGGGGAGCTGTTTTTT.

The CDR3 DNA sequence: TGTGCCAGCAGCTTGTTCTCGACAGGGGGCAGTGAAAAACTGTTTTTT. It is translated as CASSLFSTGGSEKLFF. The rearrangement links TRBV7-2 to TRBJ1-4; TRBD1 aligns across 10 bases. CDR1 and CDR2 from the germline V gene are SGHTA and FQGNSA. This CDR3 has 16 amino acids. V gave up 3 bases and J gave up 7 bases; unmatched junction bases: 8.

The chain links TRBV3-1 (or the pseudogene TRBV3-2) to TRBJ2-5; 13 positions agree with TRBD2. Germline lookup yields CDR1 LGHDT and CDR2 YNNKEL (reference sequence). Germline trimming cut 4 bases from V and 5 bases from J; bases unmatched to any gene: 7. The CDR3 consists of 16 residues. CDR3 protein: CASSLRTSGSSETQYF. The CDR3 nucleotides read TGTGCCAGCAGCCTGCGGACTAGCGGGAGCAGCGAGACCCAGTACTTC.

This clone was recorded once. The chain combines TRBV28 with TRBJ1-4; 7 bases fit TRBD1. The V and J ends lost 10 bases and 8 bases, in that order; junction bases with no gene match: 10. Germline assignment: CDR1 MDHEN and CDR2 SYDVKM. CDR3 length: 13 amino acids. In DNA form, the CDR3 reads TGTGCCACTATGGCAGGGGGTCGAGAAAAACTGTTTTTT. Amino acid sequence: CATMAGGREKLFF.